This TCR beta chain originates from a study of T cells in Graves' hyperthyroidism and ophthalmopathy. This clonotype was observed at least ten times. Its antigen is unknown. Diagnosing involved the use of clinical symptoms, serum thyroxine and TRAb, thyroid ultrasound and orbital computed tomography. PBMCs were obtained from about 9 ml fresh peripheral blood. Regarding the study as a whole: The blood repertoire included most of the expanded thyroid clonotypes above 0.001.

Amplification yielded TCR beta CDR3 regions, with RNA transcripts as the source. TCR CDR3 regions were first amplified by RT-PCR with HTBI primers. TCRdb analysed the multiplex PCR reads with MiXCR anew, one entry per CDR3 protein. The sample consists of hundreds of thousands of distinct CDR3 sequences, about 15% of them appearing once. Germline CDR1 reads MNHEY; CDR2 reads SVGEGT. V was pared by 6 bases and J by 3 bases, with 12 bases between. The CDR3 runs to 13 residues. V is TRBV6-2 or TRBV6-3 and J is TRBJ2-7, with D unclear. The sequenced material came from blood. The receptor was derived from a woman aged 40 to 50 with Graves' ophthalmopathy. In DNA, the CDR3 is TGTGCCAGCAGGGCCGGCAACCACTACGAGCAGTACTTC. Translated, it gives CASRAGNHYEQYF.